This T cell receptor beta chain was captured by sequencing in a study of T cell responses to AZD1222 COVID-19 vaccine. A single count supports this clone. Its antigen is as yet unknown. The study's findings and limits: Clonal diversity may have been underestimated, and the donors were mostly white British, with more females than males. Spike-specific TCR breadth rose after two AZD1222 doses, and depth rose as well. Along spike, vaccine-associated CD4 TCRs were found throughout, with dominance at 160-218 and 743-854.

The germline V gene has CDR1 SGHRS and CDR2 YFSETQ. V shed 0 bases, J shed 3 bases, and the junction held 2 bases outside the gene matches. The CDR3 has 14 residues. Using immunoSEQ multiplex PCR, the repertoire was profiled, and TCRdb retains in-frame clones only, with some absent. The sample includes some 100,000 clones, approximately 90% of them seen just once. The source material was peripheral blood, sampled 28 days after the second AZD1222 dose. The sequence came from an adult who received the AZD1222 COVID-19 vaccine. The chain employs TRBV5-1 and TRBJ2-7, with 8 bases aligning to TRBD2. In nucleotides, the CDR3 is TGCGCCAGCAGCTTGGTCGGGGGGGGCTACGAGCAGTACTTC. Its protein product is CASSLVGGGYEQYF.